A selection of T cell receptor beta chains follows, all from one sample in a study of CD8 T cells in Susac syndrome. TCRdb passed the immunoSEQ multiplex PCR reads through MiXCR, listing each CDR3 protein once. The table lists more than 100,000 distinct CDR3 sequences, roughly 95% of them singletons, with around 0.12% in the top ten. Sequenced material: CD4+ T cells from PBMCs. These receptors were obtained from a human donor in good health. CDR3s include the opening cysteine and the closing phenylalanine or tryptophan. The D gene is left open where the match is weak. Rows may omit the clone size; those that give it use once, few, many or a size class.

D	V	J	size	DNA	CDR3
TRBD2	TRBV7-9	TRBJ2-2	.	TGTGCCAGCACCATTACTAGCGGGGCCCCGGGCACCGGGGAGCTGTTTTTT	CASTITSGAPGTGELFF
TRBD1	TRBV28	TRBJ2-1	.	TGTGCCAGCAGTCCTCCGATAGGGACAGGAGGTGTGCAGTTCTTC	CASSPPIGTGGVQFF
.	TRBV2	TRBJ2-7	.	TGTGCCAGCAGCCTCGGGGCATTACTTCCCGAGCAGTACTTC	CASSLGALLPEQYF
.	TRBV2	TRBJ2-7	.	TGTGCCAGCAGTGAGGCACCGGGTCTCGAGGAGTACTTC	CASSEAPGLEEYF
TRBD2	TRBV12-3/TRBV12-4	TRBJ2-5	once	TGTGCCAGCAGCCGTTCCGGGACTAGCGGACTTGAGACCCAGTACTTC	CASSRSGTSGLETQYF
.	TRBV29-1	TRBJ2-6	.	TGCAGCGTTTGGGCCCCTGGGGCCAACGTCCTGACTTTC	CSVWAPGANVLTF
.	TRBV12-3/TRBV12-4	TRBJ2-7	.	TGTGCCAGCAGTCCCGAGATTAGGGCCAGAGAGCAGTACTTC	CASSPEIRAREQYF
.	TRBV7-9	TRBJ2-7	.	TGTGCCAGCAGCTTCACCTACGAGCAGTACTTC	CASSFTYEQYF
.	TRBV5-4	TRBJ2-1	.	TGTGCCAGCAGCCCTGGAAGAACCCCGGAGCAGTTCTTC	CASSPGRTPEQFF
.	TRBV6-5	TRBJ2-1	.	TGTGCCAGCAGTCCTGGGACAACTGGCAATGAGCAGTTCTTC	CASSPGTTGNEQFF
.	TRBV2	TRBJ1-3	.	TGTGCCAGCAGTGACTGGAACGCCTCCCTTAACACCATATATTTT	CASSDWNASLNTIYF
TRBD2	TRBV29-1	TRBJ2-7	.	TGCAGCCGGCGGGCTAGCGGGATCTACGAGCAGTACTTC	CSRRASGIYEQYF
.	TRBV4-1	TRBJ2-2	once	TGCGCCAGCAGCCACCCTGGGGTGCCCGGGGAGCTGTTTTTT	CASSHPGVPGELFF
.	TRBV2	TRBJ2-6	once	TGTGCCAGCAGTGGAACCCGAAGCTCTGGGGCCAACGTCCTGACTTTC	CASSGTRSSGANVLTF
TRBD2	TRBV30	TRBJ2-1	once	TGTGCCTGGAGTGTACTCCGAACTAGCGGGAGGGCCTACAATGAGCAGTTCTTC	CAWSVLRTSGRAYNEQFF
.	TRBV28	TRBJ2-3	once	TGTGCCAGCAGTTTAAAACCAAATACGCAGTATTTT	CASSLKPNTQYF
.	TRBV7-2	TRBJ2-5	.	TGTGCCAGCAGCTTAGCGGGACGGAGAGAGACCCAGTACTTC	CASSLAGRRETQYF
.	TRBV30	TRBJ2-1	.	TGTGCCTGGAGTATAGGGGGGCAGCAGTTCTTC	CAWSIGGQQFF
TRBD1	TRBV29-1	TRBJ2-5	once	TGCAGCGTTGAATATGGACAGGGAGAGACCCAGTACTTC	CSVEYGQGETQYF
.	TRBV29-1	TRBJ1-1	.	TGCAGCGTGAATGAGGCCGGGAACACTGAAGCTTTCTTT	CSVNEAGNTEAFF